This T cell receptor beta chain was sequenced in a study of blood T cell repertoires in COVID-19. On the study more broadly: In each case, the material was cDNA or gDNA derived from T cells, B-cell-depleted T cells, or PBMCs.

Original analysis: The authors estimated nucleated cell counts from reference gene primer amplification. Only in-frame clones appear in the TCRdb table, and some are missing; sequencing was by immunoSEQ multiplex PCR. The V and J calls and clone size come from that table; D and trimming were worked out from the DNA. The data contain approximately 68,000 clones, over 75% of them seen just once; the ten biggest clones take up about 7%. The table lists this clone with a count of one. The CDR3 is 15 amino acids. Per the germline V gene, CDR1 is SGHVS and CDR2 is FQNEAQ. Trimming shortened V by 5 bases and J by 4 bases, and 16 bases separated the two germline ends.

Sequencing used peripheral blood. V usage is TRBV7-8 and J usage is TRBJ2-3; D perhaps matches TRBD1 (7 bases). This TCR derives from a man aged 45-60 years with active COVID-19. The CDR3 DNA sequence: TGTGCCAGCAGCCGCCGCGGGGACAGCGCAGATACGCAGTATTTT. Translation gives CASSRRGDSADTQYF.